One sample yielded the 4 T cell receptor beta chains listed below, sequenced in a study of blood T cell repertoires in COVID-19. Assay: immunoSEQ multiplex PCR; the TCRdb copy retains only in-frame clones and omits some. This sample has hundreds of thousands of clones; more than 85% occur once, and the top ten carry 4% to 4.5%. Material: peripheral blood. Source of these receptors: a woman in her twenties or thirties with acute or convalescent COVID-19.

The rearrangement links TRBV4-1 to TRBJ1-5; TRBD1 aligns across 7 bases. Germline CDR1 and CDR2: MGHRA and YSYEKL. The V gene end was trimmed by 3 bases and the J gene end by 2 bases; junction bases not matched to a gene: 7. The CDR3 has 16 residues. The CDR3 reads CASSHLQGGGNQPQHF. In DNA form, the CDR3 reads TGCGCCAGCAGCCATTTGCAAGGGGGCGGCAATCAGCCCCAGCATTTT.

This clone was seen only a few times. This chain links TRBV5-1 with TRBJ2-7; the D gene is possibly TRBD1 (7 bases). V gave up 5 bases and J gave up 4 bases, with 19 bases separating them. Looked up from germline, CDR1 is SGHRS and CDR2 is YFSETQ. This CDR3 is 15 amino acids long. CDR3 sequence reads: CASRFFDREAYEQYF. The CDR3 DNA sequence: TGCGCCAGCAGGTTCTTTGACAGGGAGGCGTACGAGCAGTACTTC.

This clone was seen at least ten times. The chain is built from TRBV28 and TRBJ2-3, with D possibly TRBD2 on 6 matching bases. The CDR3 length is 12 residues. Trimming pared 8 bases from V and 0 bases from J, leaving 6 bases between. The germline V gene encodes CDR1 MDHEN and CDR2 SYDVKM. In nucleotides, the CDR3 is TGTGCCAGCGGGGGGAGCACAGATACGCAGTATTTT. Its translation is CASGGSTDTQYF.

The chain carries TRBV9 and TRBJ2-7; 11 positions match TRBD1. Trimming at V came to 4 bases and at J to 0 bases, leaving 9 bases not matched to a gene. Germline CDR1 is SGDLS and CDR2 is YYNGEE. This CDR3 is 17 amino acids long. This CDR3 is CASSPRGQGVSSYEQYF. CDR3 nucleotides: TGTGCCAGCAGCCCTAGGGGACAGGGGGTTAGCTCCTACGAGCAGTACTTC.